This TCR beta chain was captured by sequencing in a study of cytomegalovirus exposure and HLA in healthy donors. This clone was picked up a small number of times. Germline CDR1 reads MNHNY; CDR2 reads SVGAGI (reference sequence). The CDR3 has 15 amino acids. V was pared by 6 bases and J by 3 bases, with 17 bases between. The PCR had 60 Vbeta and 13 Jbeta primers. Produced via immunoSEQ multiplex PCR; TCRdb's table is partial and in-frame only. The data contain 130,000 to 150,000 clones, approximately 70% of them seen just once; the ten biggest clones take up 1.6%. The sequenced material came from PBMCs. This chain connects TRBV6-6 to TRBJ1-1; a possible D gene is TRBD1 (6 bases). This sequence originates from a woman aged 18-29 years in good health and CMV-seronegative. The CDR3 protein is CASRNLQGVDTEAFF. CDR3 nucleotide sequence: TGTGCCAGCAGAAACTTACAGGGTGTGGACACTGAAGCTTTCTTT.